The source of this T cell receptor (beta chain) is a study of T cells in localized non-small cell lung cancer. General observations from the study: Median roughly 57 top-100 tumor clones were shared with paired adjacent lung. The tumor had only one region sequenced, so heterogeneity remains possible. Compared with tumor, uninvolved adjacent lung displayed greater T cell clonality, ranking highest overall.

TCRdb's table, derived via immunoSEQ multiplex PCR, lists solely in-frame clones and lacks some. The sample shows 4,000 to 5,000 clones, less than 35% of them seen only once. The sample holds a few counts of this clone. Its antigen is still unknown. The CDR3 runs to 13 residues. From germline, CDR1 is ENHRY and CDR2 SYGVKD. Trimming took off 5 bases at V and 9 bases at J, with 14 bases between the two ends. Here the sequenced sample was lung tumor tissue, taken before any cancer treatment. This sequence originates from a man between 40 and 69 years old with stage II lung adenocarcinoma. V and J are TRBV10-3 and TRBJ2-1; possible D gene TRBD1, 6 bases. CDR3 in DNA: TGTGCCATCAGTCCCGGGACATCAGGTGAGCAGTTCTTC. This encodes CAISPGTSGEQFF.